The 12 T cell receptor beta chains presented below share a single source sample, sequenced in a study of blood T cells in healthy people across ages. Through a sample-barcoded 5' primer and a J-beta primer mix, a second PCR was run for roughly 6 to 12 cycles. TCRdb reprocessed the 5' RACE reads via MiXCR and lists one record per CDR3 protein. Counted here are hundreds of thousands of distinct CDR3 sequences, 40% to 45% occurring once; the ten biggest clones make up 30%. The sequenced sample was blood. These receptors originate from a man older than 75 in good health.

In DNA, the CDR3 is TGCAGTGCAAGGACTGGCTTTATGAACACCGGGGAGCTGTTTTTT. Residues: CSARTGFMNTGELFF. This chain links TRBV20-1 with TRBJ2-2; a possible D gene is TRBD2 (5 bases). V was shortened by 6 bases and J by 1 base, with 15 bases between the two germline ends. CDR1 is DFQATT and CDR2 is SNEGSKA in the germline V gene (reference sequence). There are 15 residues in the CDR3.

As concerns this clonotype: Relative to the germline gene, one junction end is altered; a read error may explain this. CDR3 loop: CASSPVGSSGADVLTF. CDR3 coding DNA: TGTGCCAGCAGCCCGGTTGGGAGCTCTGGGGCCGACGTCCTGACTTTC. V is TRBV7-9 and J is TRBJ2-6, with D perhaps given as TRBD1 or TRBD2 (5 bases each). The germline CDR1 and CDR2 sequences are SEHNR and FQNEAQ (reference sequence). This CDR3 has 16 amino acids.

CDR3 loop: CAITGTLGNEQFF. The CDR3 nucleotides read TGTGCCATAACAGGGACGCTAGGCAATGAGCAGTTCTTC. This chain connects TRBV28 to TRBJ2-1; D perhaps matches TRBD1 (6 bases). Germline CDR1 is MDHEN and CDR2 is SYDVKM. The V end was cut by 10 bases, the J end by 6 bases, with 16 bases between. This CDR3 comprises 13 residues.

The chain combines TRBV11-2 with TRBJ2-4, with 7 positions matching TRBD2. The J call may be mistaken, given a closer DNA end match to TRBJ2-7. The CDR3 has 18 amino acids. Germline V gene lookup returns CDR1 SGHAT and CDR2 FQNNGV. As DNA, the CDR3 is TGTGCCAGCAGCTTAGATCAGGGAGGGTTAGGGTCCCCCTACGAGCAGTACTTC. Translation gives CASSLDQGGLGSPYEQYF.

Details on this clonotype: This may be a read error: a much more frequent sequence differs by one nucleotide. Because the CDR3 is missing its conserved closing phenylalanine or tryptophan, this is likely a read error. The chain links TRBV7-2 to TRBJ2-7; D uncertain. V was cut by 1 base and J by 2 bases, with 12 bases left in between. The length of the CDR3 is 15 residues. The V gene's germline CDR1 is SGHTA and CDR2 FQGNSA. The CDR3: CASSLGLGSTYEQYL. DNA of the CDR3: TGTGCCAGCAGCTTAGGGCTTGGGTCCACCTACGAGCAGTACTTA.

The chain carries TRBV5-1 and TRBJ2-5; 8 positions match TRBD2. The CDR3 is 17 amino acids. Germline V CDR1 and CDR2: SGHRS, YFSETQ. V lost 0 bases, J lost 0 bases, and 7 bases stayed unmatched. The CDR3 region is CASSLAVTGGYQETQYF. CDR3 bases: TGCGCCAGCAGCTTGGCCGTAACGGGGGGGTACCAAGAGACCCAGTACTTC.

This clonotype was picked up many times. The chain employs TRBV29-1 and TRBJ2-7, with D maybe TRBD2 (6 bases). The CDR3 is 12 residues long. V was shortened by 5 bases and J by 1 base, with 9 bases between the two germline ends. Per germline, CDR1 SQVTM and CDR2 ANQGSEA. CDR3 bases: TGCAGCGTTTACGGGGGTTCCTACGAGCAGTACTTC. Its protein is CSVYGGSYEQYF.

This rearrangement joins TRBV5-1 to TRBJ2-1; tentatively, D is TRBD1 (6 bases). V was cut by 0 bases and J by 7 bases, with 11 bases left in between. Germline V gene lookup returns CDR1 SGHRS and CDR2 YFSETQ. The CDR3 contains 14 residues. This CDR3 reads CASSLAAGVNEQFF. CDR3 DNA: TGCGCCAGCAGCTTGGCCGCAGGGGTAAATGAGCAGTTCTTC.

The V call is TRBV27, the J call TRBJ2-1, with 7 bases matching TRBD2. The CDR3 is made up of 16 amino acids. Germline trimming cut 5 bases from V and 8 bases from J; bases unmatched to any gene: 15. Germline-derived CDR1 and CDR2 are MNHEY and SMNVEV (reference sequence). The CDR3 region is CASSPTDRDYPHEQFF. CDR3 DNA: TGTGCCAGCAGTCCAACGGACCGGGACTACCCCCATGAGCAGTTCTTC.

The chain is built from TRBV15 and TRBJ2-5, with D tentatively TRBD2 (6 bases). The J call is uncertain, as TRBJ2-7 better fits the DNA end. The CDR3 consists of 15 residues. Germline values: CDR1 LNHNV, CDR2 YYDKDF (reference sequence). CDR3 sequence: CATSRRELPGREQYF. The CDR3 bases are TGTGCCACCAGCCGGAGGGAATTACCTGGTCGCGAGCAGTACTTC.

The V call is TRBV9, the J call TRBJ1-1; D unclear. The V end lost 0 bases, the J end lost 1 base, and 7 bases lay between the germline ends. CDR1 is SGDLS and CDR2 is YYNGEE in the germline V gene. The CDR3 runs 14 residues. CDR3 nucleotide sequence: TGTGCCAGCAGCGTAGCTTACGGGAACACTGAAGCTTTCTTT. It translates to CASSVAYGNTEAFF.

In this sample, this clonotype turned up many times. For the CDR3, the DNA is TGTGCCAGCAGCCGGGAGGCCAAAAACATTCAGTACTTC. This translates into CASSREAKNIQYF. The chain couples TRBV4-2 to TRBJ2-4, with a possible D match to TRBD2 (5 bases). This CDR3 comprises 13 residues. The germline gives CDR1 LGHNA, CDR2 YNFKEQ. Trimming removed 4 bases from V and 1 base from J, with 5 bases in between.